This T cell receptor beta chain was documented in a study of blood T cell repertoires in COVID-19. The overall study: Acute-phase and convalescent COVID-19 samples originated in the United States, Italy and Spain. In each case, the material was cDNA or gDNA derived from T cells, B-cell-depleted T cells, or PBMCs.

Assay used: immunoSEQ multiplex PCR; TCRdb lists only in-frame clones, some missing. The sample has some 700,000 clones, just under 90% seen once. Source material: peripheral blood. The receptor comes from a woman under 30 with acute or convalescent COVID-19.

The CDR3 nucleotides are TGTGCCAGTACGTGGGAGTGCGGCAATCAGCCCCAGCATTTT. Amino acids: CASTWECGNQPQHF. V usage is TRBV21-1 and J usage is TRBJ1-5. TRBV21-1 constitutes a pseudogene. The CDR3 length is 14 residues.